This T cell receptor beta chain emerged from a study of T-cell reconstitution after alpha-beta-depleted transplantation in children. To note about this clonotype: The antigen is undetermined.

It was with unique molecular identifiers that the TCRbeta library was prepared. TCRdb reprocessed the PCR reads via MiXCR and lists one record per CDR3 protein. The sample has more than 40,000 distinct CDR3 sequences, 52% seen once; the top ten hold roughly two fifths. Study-wide points: Reports say that about two months after transplant, the alpha-beta T cells came out of several hundred graft clones that had expanded. There were some patients whose high TCRbeta diversity at day 60 came from surviving recipient T cells and thymic progenitors. T cells produced anew were the main source of T-cell counts and diversity one year after transplant.

The germline V gene encodes CDR1 SGHTA and CDR2 FQGNSA. Trimming shortened V by 5 bases and J by 1 base, and 7 bases separated the two germline ends. This CDR3 region has 13 residues. The chain couples TRBV7-2 to TRBJ2-3; D gene uncertain. The origin of this receptor is a boy younger than two with SCID, due to receive a stem cell transplant. This specimen consisted of peripheral blood, obtained before TCRalphabeta/CD19-depleted stem cell transplant. CDR3 sequence reads: CASSPARTDTQYF. CDR3 nucleotides: TGTGCCAGCAGCCCTGCCCGCACAGATACGCAGTATTTT. The full variable domain, with the rest looked up from reference TRBV7-2 and TRBJ2-3, is GAGVSQSPSNKVTEKGKDVELRCDPISGHTALYWYRQSLGQGLEFLIYFQGNSAPDKSGLPSDRFSAERTGGSVSTLTIQRTQQEDSAVYLCASSPARTDTQYFGPGTRLTVL.